One sample yielded the 20 T cell receptor beta chains listed below, sequenced in a study of blood T cell repertoires in COVID-19. Sequenced by immunoSEQ multiplex PCR; TCRdb stores in-frame clones only, minus some. The sample shows over 250,000 clones, 70% to 85% of them seen only once. Source material: peripheral blood. The receptors shown here come from a human donor with COVID-19, enrolled during active disease. The donor label of this sample is uncertain.

The chain employs TRBV30 and TRBJ1-6; D not resolved. CDR1 and CDR2 (germline): GTSNPN, SVGIG (reference sequence). The CDR3 loop spans 12 amino acids. Trimming cost V 4 bases and J 8 bases, with 9 bases left between them. Written as DNA, the CDR3 is TGTGCCTGGAAAGCTGGTGATTCACCCCTCCACTTT. Protein product: CAWKAGDSPLHF.

This chain connects TRBV13 to TRBJ1-1, with a weak D call TRBD1 (6 bases). The V end was cut by 5 bases, the J end by 5 bases, with 12 bases between. The CDR3 covers 13 residues. The germline V gene encodes CDR1 PRHDT and CDR2 FYEKMQ (reference sequence). The CDR3 region is CASSERGITEAFF. The CDR3 DNA is TGTGCCAGCAGCGAAAGGGGGATTACTGAAGCTTTCTTT. Full variable domain (missing parts from reference TRBV13 and TRBJ1-1): AAGVIQSPRHLIKEKRETATLKCYPIPRHDTVYWYQQGPGQDPQFLISFYEKMQSDKGSIPDRFSAQQFSDYHSELNMSSLELGDSALYFCASSERGITEAFFGQGTRLTVV.

This sequence joins TRBV2 and TRBJ1-4, with D possibly TRBD1 on 6 matching bases. The CDR3 consists of 15 residues. V was pared by 2 bases and J by 5 bases, with 12 bases between. CDR1 and CDR2 from the germline V gene are SNHLY and FYNNEI. The CDR3 reads CASSETRQDNEKLFF. CDR3 DNA sequence: TGTGCCAGCAGTGAAACGAGACAGGACAATGAAAAACTGTTTTTT.

Points on this clone: This sample also contains other DNA sequences that code for the same CDR3. V and J are TRBV5-6 and TRBJ2-3; 9 bases agree with TRBD2. The germline gives CDR1 SGHDT, CDR2 YYEEEE. The CDR3 length is 15 residues. With 2 bases clipped from V and 0 bases from J, the junction kept 1 base outside the gene matches. CDR3 sequence: CASSLTSGSTDTQYF. Written as DNA, the CDR3 is TGTGCCAGCAGCTTAACTAGCGGGAGCACAGATACGCAGTATTTT.

This clone was detected many times. V usage is TRBV19 and J usage is TRBJ1-5; TRBD1 aligns across 9 bases. The V gene's germline CDR1 is LNHDA and CDR2 SQIVND (reference sequence). Trimming at V came to 1 base and at J to 3 bases, leaving 10 bases not matched to a gene. CDR3 length: 18 amino acids. The CDR3 is CASSIVRTGATSNQPQHF. In DNA, the CDR3 is TGTGCCAGTAGTATAGTACGGACAGGGGCAACTTCCAATCAGCCCCAGCATTTT. Variable domain in full (rest from reference TRBV19 and TRBJ1-5): DGGITQSPKYLFRKEGQNVTLSCEQNLNHDAMYWYRQDPGQGLRLIYYSQIVNDFQKGDIAEGYSVSREKKESFPLTVTSAQKNPTAFYLCASSIVRTGATSNQPQHFGDGTRLSIL.

The chain employs TRBV6-6 and TRBJ2-1; the match to TRBD1 covers 7 bases. CDR1 is MNHNY, CDR2 SVGAGI, per germline (reference sequence). The ends lost 8 bases at V and 10 bases at J; junction bases unmatched: 8. This CDR3 is built from 12 residues. The CDR3 protein is CASSVRDSEQFF. CDR3 DNA: TGTGCCAGCTCTGTCCGGGACAGCGAGCAGTTCTTC.

The rearrangement links TRBV14 to TRBJ2-4, with 7 bases aligning to TRBD1. Germline CDR1 reads SGHDN; CDR2 reads FVKESK. This CDR3 contains 13 residues. V lost 1 base and J lost 6; bases outside the gene matches: 0. The DNA of the CDR3 is TGTGCCAGCAGCCAAGGACAGGGAAACATTCAGTACTTC. Residues: CASSQGQGNIQYF.

The chain employs TRBV5-1 and TRBJ2-3; TRBD2 matches 10 bases. Germline V gives CDR1 SGHRS, CDR2 YFSETQ. The V segment lost 6 bases and the J segment 4 bases; nucleotides outside the gene matches: 8. CDR3 length: 15 amino acids. The CDR3 loop is CASTVSGTSADTQYF. CDR3 nucleotides: TGCGCCAGCACCGTATCCGGGACTAGCGCAGATACGCAGTATTTT.

The chain combines TRBV5-1 with TRBJ1-6; 8 bases line up with TRBD1. The CDR3 sequence is 14 residues long. CDR1 is SGHRS and CDR2 is YFSETQ in the germline V gene. V lost 4 bases, J lost 8 bases, and 5 bases stayed unmatched. The CDR3 sequence is CASSGTGGDSPLHF. DNA for the CDR3: TGCGCCAGCAGCGGAACAGGGGGGGATTCACCCCTCCACTTT.

This clone was picked up a small number of times. The chain links TRBV28 to TRBJ1-3; D call uncertain. Trimming took off 6 bases at V and 0 bases at J, with 18 bases between the two ends. This CDR3 spans 17 amino acids. The germline gives CDR1 MDHEN, CDR2 SYDVKM. The CDR3 nucleotides are TGTGCCAGCAGCCCTCCCCCTGGCAGGTCCTCTGGAAACACCATATATTTT. This encodes CASSPPPGRSSGNTIYF.

The gene calls are TRBV19 and TRBJ1-1; tentatively, D is TRBD1 (6 bases). V lost 0 bases, J lost 0 bases, and 11 bases lay in between. Germline CDR1 reads LNHDA; CDR2 reads SQIVND (reference sequence). The CDR3 spans 16 residues. CDR3 protein: CASSIDRQGLNTEAFF. The CDR3, as DNA: TGTGCCAGTAGTATAGATCGCCAGGGGTTGAACACTGAAGCTTTCTTT.

J is TRBJ1-1 and V is TRBV12-5, with D unresolved. Germline CDR1 is LGHNT and CDR2 is FRNRAP. Trimming shortened V by 1 base and J by 3 bases, and 6 bases separated the two germline ends. The CDR3 totals 13 residues. The CDR3 sequence: CASGLGSHTEAFF. DNA of the CDR3: TGTGCTAGTGGTTTGGGTAGCCACACTGAAGCTTTCTTT.

This rearrangement joins TRBV7-6 to TRBJ1-6; perhaps TRBD1 as D (6 bases). The V gene's germline CDR1 is SGHVS and CDR2 FNYEAQ. The CDR3 extends over 16 amino acids. The V end lost 1 base, the J end lost 5 bases, and 12 bases lay between the germline ends. CDR3 sequence reads: CASSLEAGANNSPLHF. The CDR3 DNA reads as TGTGCCAGCAGCTTAGAAGCAGGGGCTAATAATTCACCCCTCCACTTT. The complete variable domain, with remaining parts taken from reference TRBV7-6 and TRBJ1-6, reads GAGVSQSPRYKVTKRGQDVALRCDPISGHVSLYWYRQALGQGPEFLTYFNYEAQQDKSGLPNDRFSAERPEGSISTLTIQRTEQRDSAMYRCASSLEAGANNSPLHFGNGTRLTVT.

CDR3 bases: TGTGCCAGCAGCTTAACTAGGGGGCTGCGAACCGGGGAGCTGTTTTTT. Amino acids: CASSLTRGLRTGELFF. The chain has TRBV7-3 and TRBJ2-2, with 7 bases matching TRBD1. The CDR3 is 16 amino acids. In germline, CDR1 is SGHTA, CDR2 FQGTGA. With V trimmed by 0 bases and J by 5 bases, 6 bases remained unmatched.

This chain links TRBV7-3 with TRBJ2-7, with D possibly matching TRBD2 (7 bases). With 1 base removed from V and 7 bases from J, the gap between germline ends came to 26 bases. Germline CDR1 reads SGHTA; CDR2 reads FQGTGA. CDR3 length: 18 amino acids. DNA for the CDR3: TGTGCCAGCAGCTTAAAGGGTCGGGGGGCGCGTCCCATCTTAGAGCAGTACTTC. Protein product: CASSLKGRGARPILEQYF.

J is TRBJ2-1 and V is TRBV7-2; 7 nucleotides line up with TRBD2. Germline loops: CDR1 SGHTA, CDR2 FQGNSA. The CDR3 runs 15 residues. V shed 3 bases and J 1 base; nucleotides not matched to a gene: 3. The CDR3 region is CASSLSAGSYNEQFF. The CDR3 DNA is TGTGCCAGCAGCTTGTCAGCGGGATCCTACAATGAGCAGTTCTTC.

V is TRBV5-1 and J is TRBJ2-5, with 9 nucleotides matching TRBD1. Germline assignment: CDR1 SGHRS and CDR2 YFSETQ. This CDR3 comprises 13 residues. The V segment lost 4 bases and the J segment 5 bases; nucleotides outside the gene matches: 3. CDR3 coding DNA: TGCGCCAGCAGCGCAGACAGGGGGGAGACCCAGTACTTC. Translated: CASSADRGETQYF.

The chain recombines TRBV7-2 with TRBJ2-7, with TRBD1 identical over 8 bases. The CDR3 length is 16 residues. From germline, CDR1 is SGHTA and CDR2 FQGNSA. V lost 1 base to trimming and J lost 6 bases; unmatched junction nucleotides: 11. The CDR3: CASSLEQGARSSEQYF. In nucleotides, the CDR3 is TGTGCCAGCAGCTTAGAGCAGGGGGCGAGGTCTAGCGAGCAGTACTTC.

The V and J genes are TRBV18 and TRBJ2-7; 10 positions agree with TRBD1. The CDR3 is 15 amino acids. Per germline, CDR1 KGHSH and CDR2 LQKENI. Unmatched junction bases numbered 7, after V lost 2 bases and J lost 6 bases. The CDR3 is CASSPGGQGVSEQYF. CDR3 coding DNA: TGTGCCAGCTCACCAGGTGGACAGGGGGTAAGCGAGCAGTACTTC.

This clone has ten or more counts. This chain joins TRBV6-2 or TRBV6-3 and TRBJ2-3; 7 nucleotides align to TRBD2. The CDR3 runs 15 residues. Germline V gene lookup returns CDR1 MNHEY and CDR2 SVGEGT. Trimming took 0 bases from V and 4 from J; bases not matched to a gene: 4. The CDR3 is CASSYSMGLPDTQYF. The CDR3 bases are TGTGCCAGCAGTTACTCGATGGGACTACCAGATACGCAGTATTTT.